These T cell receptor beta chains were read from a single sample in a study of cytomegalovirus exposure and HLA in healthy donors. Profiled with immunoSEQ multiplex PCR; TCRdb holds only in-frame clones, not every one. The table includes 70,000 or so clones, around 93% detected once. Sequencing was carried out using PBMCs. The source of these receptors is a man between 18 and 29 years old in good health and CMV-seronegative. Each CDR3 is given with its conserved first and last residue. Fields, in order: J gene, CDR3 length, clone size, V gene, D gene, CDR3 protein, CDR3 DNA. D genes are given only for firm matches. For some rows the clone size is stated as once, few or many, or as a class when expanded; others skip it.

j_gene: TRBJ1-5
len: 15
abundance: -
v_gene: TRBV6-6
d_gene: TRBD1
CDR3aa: CASSYSNPGGQPQHF
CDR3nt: TGTGCCAGCAGTTACTCGAACCCAGGGGGTCAGCCCCAGCATTTT

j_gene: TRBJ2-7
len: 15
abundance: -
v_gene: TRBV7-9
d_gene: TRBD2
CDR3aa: CASSPGLAGIYEQYF
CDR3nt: TGTGCCAGCAGCCCAGGACTAGCGGGAATCTACGAGCAGTACTTC

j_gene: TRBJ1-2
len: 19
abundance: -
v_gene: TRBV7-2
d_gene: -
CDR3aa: CASSLGRMGTANLNYGYTF
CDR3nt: TGTGCCAGCAGCTTAGGGAGGATGGGCACCGCTAACCTCAACTATGGCTACACCTTC

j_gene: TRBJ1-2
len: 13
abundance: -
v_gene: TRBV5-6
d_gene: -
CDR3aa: CASSPPGAHGYTF
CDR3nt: TGTGCCAGCAGCCCACCAGGGGCCCATGGCTACACCTTC

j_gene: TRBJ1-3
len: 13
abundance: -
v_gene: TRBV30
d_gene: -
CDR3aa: CAWVRYSGNTIYF
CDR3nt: TGTGCCTGGGTCAGGTACTCTGGAAACACCATATATTTT

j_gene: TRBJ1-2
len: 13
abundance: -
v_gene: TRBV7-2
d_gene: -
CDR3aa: CASSLASSWGYTF
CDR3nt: TGTGCCAGCAGCTTAGCCAGTTCCTGGGGCTACACCTTC

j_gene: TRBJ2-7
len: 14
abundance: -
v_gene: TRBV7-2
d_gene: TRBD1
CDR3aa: CASSFRDRGGEQYF
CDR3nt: TGTGCCAGCAGCTTTAGGGACAGGGGGGGCGAGCAGTACTTC

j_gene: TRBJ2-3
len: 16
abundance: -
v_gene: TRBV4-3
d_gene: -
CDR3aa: CASSQEFRGSADTQYF
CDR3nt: TGCGCCAGCAGCCAAGAATTTCGCGGTAGCGCAGATACGCAGTATTTT

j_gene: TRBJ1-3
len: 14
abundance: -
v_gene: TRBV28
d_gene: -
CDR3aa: CASNPGATGNTIYF
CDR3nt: TGTGCCAGCAACCCGGGAGCTACTGGAAACACCATATATTTT

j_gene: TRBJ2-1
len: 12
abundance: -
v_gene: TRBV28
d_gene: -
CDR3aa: CASSLQGYEQFF
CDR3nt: TGTGCCAGCAGTTTACAGGGATATGAGCAGTTCTTC

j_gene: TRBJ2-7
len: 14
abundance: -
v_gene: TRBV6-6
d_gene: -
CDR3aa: CASSYWDTSYEQYF
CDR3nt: TGTGCCAGCAGTTACTGGGACACTTCCTACGAGCAGTACTTC

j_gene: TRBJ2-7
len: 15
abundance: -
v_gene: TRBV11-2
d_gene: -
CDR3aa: CASSLEGARVHEQYF
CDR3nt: TGTGCCAGCAGCTTAGAGGGGGCCAGGGTTCACGAGCAGTACTTC

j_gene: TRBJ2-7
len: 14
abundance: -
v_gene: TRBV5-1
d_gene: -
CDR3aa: CASSLALENYEQYF
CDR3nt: TGCGCCAGCAGCTTAGCGCTGGAAAACTACGAGCAGTACTTC

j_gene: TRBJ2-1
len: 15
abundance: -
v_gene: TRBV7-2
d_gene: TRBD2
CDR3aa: CASSIAGGPFREQFF
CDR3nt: TGTGCCAGCAGCATCGCGGGAGGGCCGTTTCGTGAGCAGTTCTTC

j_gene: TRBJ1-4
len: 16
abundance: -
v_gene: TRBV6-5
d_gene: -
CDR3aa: CASSYSMGYTPEKLFF
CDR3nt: TGTGCCAGCAGTTACTCGATGGGCTATACACCCGAAAAACTGTTTTTT

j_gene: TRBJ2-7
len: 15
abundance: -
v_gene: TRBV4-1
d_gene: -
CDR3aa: CASSQDRGGTYEQYF
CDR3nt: TGCGCCAGCAGCCAAGATAGAGGCGGCACCTACGAGCAGTACTTC

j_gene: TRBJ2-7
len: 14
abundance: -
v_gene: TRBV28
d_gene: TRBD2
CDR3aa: CASTYGGRGGEQYF
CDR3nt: TGTGCCAGCACTTATGGCGGGAGGGGCGGGGAGCAGTACTTC

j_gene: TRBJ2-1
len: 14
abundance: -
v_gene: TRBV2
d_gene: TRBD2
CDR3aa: CASSALAVYNEQFF
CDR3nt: TGTGCCAGCAGTGCCCTAGCGGTTTACAATGAGCAGTTCTTC

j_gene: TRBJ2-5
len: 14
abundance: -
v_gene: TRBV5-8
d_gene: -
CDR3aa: CASSAEGFGETQYF
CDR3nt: TGTGCCAGCAGCGCGGAGGGCTTTGGAGAGACCCAGTACTTC

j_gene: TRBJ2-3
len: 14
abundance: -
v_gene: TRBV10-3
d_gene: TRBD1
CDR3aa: CATGTGGQADTQYF
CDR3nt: TGTGCCACGGGGACAGGGGGCCAGGCAGATACGCAGTATTTT

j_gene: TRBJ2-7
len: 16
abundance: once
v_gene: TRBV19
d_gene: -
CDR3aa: CASSIRTPRGSGEQYF
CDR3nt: TGTGCCAGTAGTATCCGAACACCCAGGGGTAGCGGGGAGCAGTACTTC

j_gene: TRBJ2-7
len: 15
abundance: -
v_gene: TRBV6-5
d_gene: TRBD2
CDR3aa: CASSYQREATYEQYF
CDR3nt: TGTGCCAGCAGTTACCAGCGGGAGGCCACCTACGAGCAGTACTTC

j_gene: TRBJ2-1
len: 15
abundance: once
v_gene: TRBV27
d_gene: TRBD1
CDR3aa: CASSIDRGSYNEQFF
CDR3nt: TGTGCCAGCAGCATCGACAGGGGCTCCTACAATGAGCAGTTCTTC

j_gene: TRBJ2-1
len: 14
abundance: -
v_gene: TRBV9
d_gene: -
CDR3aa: CASTGAADYNEQFF
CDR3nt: TGTGCCAGCACGGGAGCGGCCGACTACAATGAGCAGTTCTTC

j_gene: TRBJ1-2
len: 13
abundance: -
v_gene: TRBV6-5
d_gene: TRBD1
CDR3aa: CASSYSDRDGYTF
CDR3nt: TGTGCCAGCAGTTACTCGGACAGGGATGGCTACACCTTC

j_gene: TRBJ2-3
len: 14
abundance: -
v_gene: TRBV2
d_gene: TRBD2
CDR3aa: CASSPGLGKDTQYF
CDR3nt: TGTGCCAGCAGTCCGGGACTAGGAAAAGATACGCAGTATTTT

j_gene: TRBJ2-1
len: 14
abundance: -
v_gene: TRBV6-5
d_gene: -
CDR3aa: CASSRSTGYNEQFF
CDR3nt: TGTGCCAGCAGCCGATCGACAGGCTACAATGAGCAGTTCTTC

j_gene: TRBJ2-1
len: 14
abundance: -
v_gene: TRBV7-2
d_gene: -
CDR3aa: CASSLFRERNEQFF
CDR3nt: TGTGCCAGCAGCTTATTCAGGGAACGCAATGAGCAGTTCTTC

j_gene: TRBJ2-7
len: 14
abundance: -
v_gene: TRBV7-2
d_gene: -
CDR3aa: CASSSGGDSYEQYF
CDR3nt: TGTGCCAGCAGTTCAGGCGGGGATTCCTACGAGCAGTACTTC

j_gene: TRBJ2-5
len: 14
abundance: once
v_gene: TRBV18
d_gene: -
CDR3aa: CASSPQGQRETQYF
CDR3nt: TGTGCCAGCTCACCGCAAGGACAGAGGGAGACCCAGTACTTC

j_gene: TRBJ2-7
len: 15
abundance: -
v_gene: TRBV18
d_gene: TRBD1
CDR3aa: CASSSPGTGGYEQYF
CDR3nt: TGTGCCAGCTCATCACCCGGGACAGGGGGCTACGAGCAGTACTTC

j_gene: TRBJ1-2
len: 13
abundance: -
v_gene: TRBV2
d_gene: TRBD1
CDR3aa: CASSDETGLGYTF
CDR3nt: TGTGCCAGCAGTGACGAGACAGGGTTAGGCTACACCTTC

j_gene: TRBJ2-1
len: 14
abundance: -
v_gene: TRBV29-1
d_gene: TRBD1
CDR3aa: CSVGTGQSGNEQFF
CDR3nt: TGCAGCGTTGGCACGGGACAGTCGGGTAATGAGCAGTTCTTC

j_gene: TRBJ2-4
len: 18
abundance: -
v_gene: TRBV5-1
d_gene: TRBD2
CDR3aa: CASSLISRGLAASDIQYF
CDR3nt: TGCGCCAGCAGCTTGATCAGCCGAGGACTAGCGGCATCAGACATTCAGTACTTC

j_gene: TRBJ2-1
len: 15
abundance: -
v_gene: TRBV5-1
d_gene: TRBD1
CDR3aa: CASSWGPQGANEQFF
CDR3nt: TGCGCCAGCAGCTGGGGACCGCAGGGGGCCAATGAGCAGTTCTTC

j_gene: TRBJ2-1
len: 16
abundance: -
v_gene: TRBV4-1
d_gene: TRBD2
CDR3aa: CASSQPPGLAYNEQFF
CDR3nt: TGCGCCAGCAGCCAGCCGCCGGGACTAGCGTACAATGAGCAGTTCTTC

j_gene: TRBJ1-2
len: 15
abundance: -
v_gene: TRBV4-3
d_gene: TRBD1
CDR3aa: CASSQDPTGGYGYTF
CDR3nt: TGCGCCAGCAGCCAAGACCCGACAGGGGGCTACGGCTACACCTTC

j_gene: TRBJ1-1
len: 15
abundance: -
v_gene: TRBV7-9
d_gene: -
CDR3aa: CASSLRQGMNTEAFF
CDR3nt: TGTGCCAGCAGCCTTAGACAAGGAATGAACACTGAAGCTTTCTTT

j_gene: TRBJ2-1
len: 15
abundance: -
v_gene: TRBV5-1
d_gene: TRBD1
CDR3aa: CASSPGDRGLNEQFF
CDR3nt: TGCGCCAGCAGCCCGGGGGACAGGGGACTCAATGAGCAGTTCTTC

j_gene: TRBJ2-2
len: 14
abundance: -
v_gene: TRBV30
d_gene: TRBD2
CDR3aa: CAWRALADTGELFF
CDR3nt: TGTGCCTGGAGGGCCCTAGCGGACACCGGGGAGCTGTTTTTT

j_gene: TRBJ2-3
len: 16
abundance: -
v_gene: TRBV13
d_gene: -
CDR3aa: CASSLGGGESTDTQYF
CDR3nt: TGTGCCAGCAGCCTAGGAGGGGGGGAAAGCACAGATACGCAGTATTTT

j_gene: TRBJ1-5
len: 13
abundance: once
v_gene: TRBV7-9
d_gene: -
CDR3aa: CASSFEGSQPQHF
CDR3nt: TGTGCCAGCAGCTTTGAGGGTAGTCAGCCCCAGCATTTT

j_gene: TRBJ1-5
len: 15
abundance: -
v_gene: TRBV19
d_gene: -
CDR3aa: CASSGGGNLNQPQHF
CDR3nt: TGTGCCAGTAGTGGGGGGGGGAACCTAAATCAGCCCCAGCATTTT

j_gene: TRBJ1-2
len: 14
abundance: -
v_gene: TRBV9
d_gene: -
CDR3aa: CASSGPGGDYGYTF
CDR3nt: TGTGCCAGCAGCGGCCCCGGGGGAGACTATGGCTACACCTTC

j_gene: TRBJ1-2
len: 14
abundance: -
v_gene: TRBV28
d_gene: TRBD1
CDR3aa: CASRPGTENYGYTF
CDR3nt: TGTGCCAGCAGGCCCGGGACAGAGAACTATGGCTACACCTTC

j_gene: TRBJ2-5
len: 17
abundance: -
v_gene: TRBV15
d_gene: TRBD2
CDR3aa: CATSSPRGEREKETQYF
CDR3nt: TGTGCCACCAGCAGCCCCAGGGGAGAGCGGGAGAAAGAGACCCAGTACTTC

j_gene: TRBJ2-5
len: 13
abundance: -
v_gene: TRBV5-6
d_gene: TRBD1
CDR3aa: CASSSQGAETQYF
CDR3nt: TGTGCCAGCAGCTCGCAGGGGGCTGAGACCCAGTACTTC

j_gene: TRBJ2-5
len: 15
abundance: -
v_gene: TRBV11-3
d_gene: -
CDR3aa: CASSFSAGRGETQYF
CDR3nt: TGTGCCAGCAGCTTTTCGGCAGGCCGGGGGGAGACCCAGTACTTC

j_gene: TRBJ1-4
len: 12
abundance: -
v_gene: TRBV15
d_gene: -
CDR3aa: CATSGLLGGEVF
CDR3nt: TGTGCCACCAGCGGACTTTTAGGTGGTGAAGTCTTT

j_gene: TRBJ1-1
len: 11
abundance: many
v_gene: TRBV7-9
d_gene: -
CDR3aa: CASSSESEAFF
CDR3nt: TGTGCCAGCAGCTCAGAATCTGAAGCTTTCTTT

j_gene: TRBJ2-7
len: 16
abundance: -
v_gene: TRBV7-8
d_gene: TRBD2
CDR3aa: CATRAGVNLFSYEQYF
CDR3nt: TGTGCCACCAGAGCGGGAGTTAACTTATTTTCCTACGAGCAGTACTTC

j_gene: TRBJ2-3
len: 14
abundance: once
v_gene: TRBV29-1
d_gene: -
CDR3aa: CSVGLYFRTDTQYF
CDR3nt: TGCAGCGTTGGATTGTACTTTCGCACAGATACGCAGTATTTT

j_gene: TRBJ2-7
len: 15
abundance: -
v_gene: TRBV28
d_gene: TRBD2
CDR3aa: CASSSGLAGTYEQYF
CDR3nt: TGTGCCAGCAGTTCGGGACTAGCGGGCACCTACGAGCAGTACTTC

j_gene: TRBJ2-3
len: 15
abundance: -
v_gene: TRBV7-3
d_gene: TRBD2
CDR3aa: CASSSGLAGTDTQYF
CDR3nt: TGTGCCAGCAGCTCGGGACTAGCTGGCACAGATACGCAGTATTTT

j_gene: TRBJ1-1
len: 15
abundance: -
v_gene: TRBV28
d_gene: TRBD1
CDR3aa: CASSRQGMFKTEAFF
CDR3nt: TGTGCCAGCAGTAGACAGGGAATGTTTAAAACTGAAGCTTTCTTT

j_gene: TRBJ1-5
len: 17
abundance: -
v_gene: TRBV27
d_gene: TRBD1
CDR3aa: CASSLLGGQGANQPQHF
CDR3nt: TGTGCCAGCAGTTTATTGGGTGGTCAGGGGGCGAATCAGCCCCAGCATTTT

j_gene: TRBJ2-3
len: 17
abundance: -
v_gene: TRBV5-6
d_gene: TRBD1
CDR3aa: CASSKYPGTDYTDTQYF
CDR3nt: TGTGCCAGCAGCAAATACCCCGGGACAGACTACACAGATACGCAGTATTTT

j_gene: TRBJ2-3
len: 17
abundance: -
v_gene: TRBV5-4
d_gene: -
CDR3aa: CASSSVPQSRDIKAQYF
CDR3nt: TGTGCCAGCAGCTCGGTGCCTCAATCCCGGGACATAAAAGCGCAGTATTTT

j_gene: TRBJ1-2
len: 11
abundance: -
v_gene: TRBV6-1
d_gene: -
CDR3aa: CATNRYYGYTF
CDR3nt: TGTGCCACCAACAGGTACTATGGCTACACCTTC